These 18 T cell receptor beta chains originate from one sample sequenced in a study of T cell repertoires in cytomegalovirus infection. Via MiXCR, TCRdb re-called the reads, giving one row per CDR3 protein. Among about 180,000 distinct CDR3 sequences listed, roughly an eighth were seen once. The specimen sequenced was PBMCs. The receptors shown here come from a human donor in good health (CMV status not recorded). Some clones in this sample may be carry-over from other donors' samples.

This clonotype was counted only a few times. The chain uses TRBV27 and TRBJ1-1, with 8 bases that match TRBD1. The V gene's germline CDR1 is MNHEY and CDR2 SMNVEV (reference sequence). CDR3 size: 15 residues. V shed 5 bases and J 4 bases; nucleotides not matched to a gene: 9. The CDR3 reads CASSPPGGKGTEAFF. The CDR3 bases are TGTGCCAGCAGTCCCCCAGGGGGCAAGGGCACTGAAGCTTTCTTT.

In its sample, this clonotype was seen many times. V gene TRBV28 combines with J gene TRBJ1-5; D unclear. Trimming pared 6 bases from V and 4 bases from J, leaving 10 bases between. Germline V gives CDR1 MDHEN, CDR2 SYDVKM. The CDR3 sequence is 13 residues long. This CDR3 is CASRRAENQPQHF. The DNA of the CDR3 is TGTGCCAGCAGGCGAGCGGAAAATCAGCCCCAGCATTTT.

The rearrangement uses TRBV29-1 and TRBJ1-2; D perhaps matches TRBD1 (5 bases). Trimming shortened V by 7 bases and J by 8 bases, and 11 bases separated the two germline ends. Germline V gene data show CDR1 as SQVTM and CDR2 as ANQGSEA. The CDR3 contains 10 residues. DNA of the CDR3: TGCAGCGCCGGGACGGAGGGCTACACCTTC. Translated: CSAGTEGYTF.

V gene TRBV3-1 combines with J gene TRBJ2-3; maybe TRBD1 (5 bases). CDR3 size: 15 residues. Trimming pared 2 bases from V and 0 bases from J, leaving 9 bases between. Germline V CDR1 and CDR2: LGHDT, YNNKEL (reference sequence). CDR3 DNA sequence: TGTGCCAGCAGCCAACAGGGTTCTAGCACAGATACGCAGTATTTT. This encodes CASSQQGSSTDTQYF.

Ten or more counts support this clonotype. The gene calls are TRBV28 and TRBJ2-7; no definite D call. V was shortened by 3 bases and J by 2 bases, with 11 bases between the two germline ends. Germline CDR1 reads MDHEN; CDR2 reads SYDVKM. The CDR3 length is 14 residues. The CDR3 sequence: CASSFTRRPYEQYF. For the CDR3, the DNA is TGTGCCAGCAGTTTTACGCGGAGACCCTACGAGCAGTACTTC.

This clonotype was detected many times. The rearrangement uses TRBV6-2 or TRBV6-3 and TRBJ2-1, with TRBD2 as a possible D gene (6 bases). Germline CDR1 is MNHEY and CDR2 is SVGEGT. With 6 bases removed from V and 6 bases from J, the gap between germline ends came to 21 bases. The CDR3 has 16 residues. The CDR3 DNA reads as TGTGCCAGCAGCTCCCCGGGGGACTTCAGATTCAATGAGCAGTTCTTC. It is translated as CASSSPGDFRFNEQFF.

This chain connects TRBV20-1 to TRBJ2-1, with a tentative D call TRBD1 (6 bases). Germline assignment: CDR1 DFQATT and CDR2 SNEGSKA (reference sequence). V shed 0 bases and J shed 1 base, with 10 bases lying between them. This CDR3 spans 15 amino acids. The CDR3 nucleotides read TGCAGTGCTAGAGACTTGACAGGTTCCTACAATGAGCAGTTCTTC. Protein sequence: CSARDLTGSYNEQFF.

Many counts were recorded for this clonotype. The chain employs TRBV20-1 and TRBJ2-1; 7 bases map to TRBD2. CDR3 size: 15 residues. After removal of 5 bases from V and 6 bases from J, the junction contained 13 bases not matched to a gene. CDR1 and CDR2 from the germline V gene are DFQATT and SNEGSKA (reference sequence). The CDR3, as DNA: TGCAGTGCTGGCTTTGGCGGGAGTAGGGGCAATGAGCAGTTCTTC. Translating gives CSAGFGGSRGNEQFF.

J is TRBJ1-1 and V is TRBV29-1; possibly TRBD1 for D (5 bases). The CDR3 is 13 amino acids. The V gene lost 4 bases and the J gene lost 1 base, with 10 bases spanning the gap. Germline V gives CDR1 SQVTM, CDR2 ANQGSEA. The CDR3 sequence: CSVVSGTNTEAFF. The CDR3 nucleotides are TGCAGCGTTGTGTCAGGGACGAACACTGAAGCTTTCTTT.

This clonotype was detected ten times or more. J is TRBJ2-5 and V is TRBV7-7; no definite D call. Germline V CDR1 and CDR2: SSHAT, FNYEAQ (reference sequence). This CDR3 has 13 amino acids. V was pared by 1 base and J by 2 bases, with 5 bases between. The CDR3 DNA reads TGTGCCAGCAGCTTAGATAGGCAAGAGACCCAGTACTTC. Protein: CASSLDRQETQYF.

The chain employs TRBV28 and TRBJ1-2; possible D gene TRBD1, 5 bases. The germline V gene encodes CDR1 MDHEN and CDR2 SYDVKM. The CDR3 totals 13 residues. Trimming took 6 bases from V and 7 from J, leaving 15 bases between them. This CDR3 is CASRTRGPFGYTF. The CDR3 coding sequence is TGTGCCAGCAGGACAAGGGGCCCTTTTGGCTACACCTTC.

V is TRBV28 and J is TRBJ1-1, with D perhaps matching TRBD1 (5 bases). Trimming pared 5 bases from V and 2 bases from J, leaving 12 bases between. This CDR3 spans 14 amino acids. Germline V gives CDR1 MDHEN, CDR2 SYDVKM. CDR3 nucleotides: TGTGCCAGCAGTCGCAGGGTGCGAAACACTGAAGCTTTCTTT. Encoded protein: CASSRRVRNTEAFF.

The J gene is TRBJ2-1, the V gene TRBV29-1; D remains unclear. Deletions cut 5 bases from V and 3 bases from J, with 11 bases between. The CDR3 extends over 13 amino acids. Germline CDR1 reads SQVTM; CDR2 reads ANQGSEA. CDR3 in DNA: TGCAGCGTTATGGGCGGAAGCTACAATGAGCAGTTCTTC. It specifies CSVMGGSYNEQFF.

This clonotype was recorded a few times. The rearrangement joins TRBV29-1 to TRBJ2-3; D gene ambiguous. V dropped 7 bases and J dropped 6 bases, with 14 bases sitting between them. Germline CDR1 is SQVTM and CDR2 is ANQGSEA. The CDR3 covers 12 residues. The CDR3 DNA reads TGCAGCGCGAAGTTTGGTTCGGATACGCAGTATTTT. This translates into CSAKFGSDTQYF.

CDR3 sequence: CASSLGPDIPTDTQYF. In nucleotides, the CDR3 is TGTGCCAGCAGCTTGGGACCTGACATTCCCACAGATACGCAGTATTTT. V is TRBV7-3 and J is TRBJ2-3; perhaps D is TRBD1 or TRBD2 (5 bases each). Trimming removed 3 bases at V and 2 bases at J, with 15 bases between. CDR1 is SGHTA and CDR2 is FQGTGA in the germline V gene. This CDR3 has 16 amino acids.

This clonotype showed up many times. This sequence joins TRBV7-8 and TRBJ2-7; 7 bases fit TRBD2. Germline V gene lookup returns CDR1 SGHVS and CDR2 FQNEAQ. The V gene end was trimmed by 4 bases and the J gene end by 6 bases; junction bases not matched to a gene: 12. The CDR3 has 15 residues. The CDR3 reads CASSSVGTNWGEQYF. The CDR3 DNA sequence: TGTGCCAGCAGCTCCGTTGGGACTAACTGGGGCGAGCAGTACTTC. The full variable domain, with the rest looked up from reference TRBV7-8 and TRBJ2-7, is GAGVSQSPRYKVAKRGQDVALRCDPISGHVSLFWYQQALGQGPEFLTYFQNEAQLDKSGLPSDRFFAERPEGSVSTLKIQRTQQEDSAVYLCASSSVGTNWGEQYFGPGTRLTVT.

This clonotype was recorded many times. In nucleotides, the CDR3 is TGTGCCAGCAGCGTAGCAGGGGTTGGTGCTGAAGCTTTCTTT. It translates to CASSVAGVGAEAFF. The rearrangement links TRBV9 to TRBJ1-1; possibly TRBD1 for D (6 bases). Germline V gene sequence: CDR1 SGDLS, CDR2 YYNGEE. The CDR3 has 14 residues. The V end lost 0 bases, the J end lost 6 bases, and 12 bases lay between the germline ends.

This clonotype was observed many times. The chain uses TRBV11-2 and TRBJ2-5, with 11 positions matching TRBD2. The germline V gene has CDR1 SGHAT and CDR2 FQNNGV. The CDR3 has 18 amino acids. The junction had 10 bases not matched to a gene; V was cut back by 3 bases and J by 1 base. CDR3 nucleotide sequence: TGTGCCAGCAGCTTTTTAGCGGGAGGGCTCCAAACCCAAGAGACCCAGTACTTC. Translated: CASSFLAGGLQTQETQYF. The whole variable domain, remainder taken from reference TRBV11-2 and TRBJ2-5, is EAGVAQSPRYKIIEKRQSVAFWCNPISGHATLYWYQQILGQGPKLLIQFQNNGVVDDSQLPKDRFSAERLKGVDSTLKIQPAKLEDSAVYLCASSFLAGGLQTQETQYFGPGTRLLVL.